This paragraph reports one TCR beta chain. Its antigen is unknown. One entry per CDR3 protein results from TCRdb running MiXCR on the 5' RACE reads. The table lists fewer than 75,000 distinct CDR3 sequences, less than 30% of them singletons, with 2% to 2.5% in the top ten. The sorted Tregs were CD4+CD25+CD127-/low cells. The ends lost 4 bases at V and 4 bases at J; junction bases unmatched: 15. Looked up from germline, CDR1 is SGHRS and CDR2 is YFSETQ. CDR3 size: 18 residues. Broader study findings: Tumor Treg TCRs overlapped most with tumor naive CD4+ cells.

The source of this sequence is a female donor with breast cancer. The chain combines TRBV5-1 with TRBJ2-1; 9 bases align to TRBD2. The sequencing input was tumor-infiltrating Tregs sorted from the breast tumor. The CDR3 sequence: CASSPRLTAGGGYNEQFF. CDR3 nucleotide sequence: TGCGCCAGCAGCCCCCGCCTCACAGCGGGAGGAGGGTACAATGAGCAGTTCTTC.